This is a list of T cell receptor beta chains from one sample in a study of OX40 agonist ivuxolimab in advanced cancers. The protocol was immunoSEQ multiplex PCR, while the TCRdb copy is restricted to in-frame clones and leaves out a portion. The sample has 55,000 to 60,000 clones, roughly four fifths seen once. This material consisted of CD4+ or CD8+ T cells sorted from blood, taken in a trial of the OX40 agonist ivuxolimab. The receptors stem from an adult with an advanced solid tumor such as melanoma, head and neck, liver or kidney cancer. The CDR3 runs from the conserved cysteine through the conserved F or W. A D gene is named only where the DNA matches it firmly. For some rows the clone size is stated as once, few or many, or as a class when expanded; others skip it.

V gene	CDR3 length	clone size	D gene	J gene	CDR3 protein	CDR3 DNA
TRBV5-1	14	medium-sized	NA	TRBJ1-1	CASSLRGDRTEAFF	TGCGCCAGCAGCTTGAGAGGGGATAGGACTGAAGCTTTCTTT
TRBV2	14	NA	NA	TRBJ2-5	CASSRIQLQETQYF	TGTGCCAGCTCTCGGATTCAGCTACAAGAGACCCAGTACTTC
TRBV7-3	15	once	TRBD2	TRBJ2-2	CASSPTSGDTGELFF	TGTGCCAGCAGCCCGACTAGCGGGGACACCGGGGAGCTGTTTTTT
TRBV19	16	NA	TRBD2	TRBJ2-1	CASSMYPSGVHNEQFF	TGTGCCAGTAGTATGTATCCTAGCGGGGTTCACAATGAGCAGTTCTTC
TRBV9	16	NA	NA	TRBJ1-1	CASSVESVRGNTEAFF	TGTGCCAGCAGCGTAGAAAGTGTAAGGGGAAACACTGAAGCTTTCTTT
TRBV7-9	17	NA	TRBD1	TRBJ1-3	CASSSTGAGGSGNTIYF	TGTGCCAGCAGCTCTACTGGGGCAGGGGGCTCTGGAAACACCATATATTTT
TRBV10-3	15	NA	NA	TRBJ2-5	CAISALRGSEETQYF	TGTGCCATCAGCGCCCTAAGGGGGTCTGAAGAGACCCAGTACTTC
TRBV19	14	NA	NA	TRBJ2-5	CASSLGAVQETQYF	TGTGCCAGTAGTCTGGGGGCGGTTCAAGAGACCCAGTACTTC
TRBV6-6	13	NA	NA	TRBJ2-7	CASSLTDPYEQYF	TGTGCCAGCAGCCTAACGGACCCCTACGAGCAGTACTTC
TRBV19	12	NA	NA	TRBJ2-3	CASRQSGNTQYF	TGTGCCAGTAGACAGTCTGGGAATACGCAGTATTTT
TRBV18	15	few	NA	TRBJ2-1	CASSPREGMGSEQFF	TGTGCCAGCTCACCAAGGGAAGGTATGGGTAGTGAGCAGTTCTTC
TRBV11-2	14	NA	NA	TRBJ2-3	CASRLFGDTDTQYF	TGTGCCAGCAGGTTGTTTGGCGACACAGATACGCAGTATTTT
TRBV29-1	13	once	TRBD1	TRBJ2-7	CSVGPGQGYEQYF	TGCAGCGTCGGACCGGGACAGGGTTATGAGCAGTACTTC
TRBV6-1	14	NA	NA	TRBJ1-4	CASSEVGVTEKLFF	TGTGCCAGCAGTGAGGTCGGGGTTACCGAAAAACTGTTTTTT
TRBV2	11	medium-sized	NA	TRBJ1-4	CASSGYEKLFF	TGTGCCAGCAGTGGGTACGAAAAACTGTTTTTT
TRBV18	14	NA	NA	TRBJ2-4	CASSPGATNGIQYF	TGTGCCAGCTCACCCGGGGCTACAAATGGCATTCAGTACTTC
TRBV6-1	13	NA	NA	TRBJ1-5	CASSVPGDQPQHF	TGTGCCAGCAGTGTTCCCGGAGATCAGCCCCAGCATTTT
TRBV5-1	14	NA	NA	TRBJ1-1	CASRREGADTEAFF	TGCGCCAGCAGGAGGGAAGGGGCGGACACTGAAGCTTTCTTT
TRBV6-5	14	few	TRBD1	TRBJ1-4	CASSPNRGDEKLFF	TGTGCCAGCAGTCCGAACAGGGGCGATGAAAAACTGTTTTTT
TRBV6-5	14	NA	NA	TRBJ1-3	CASSEQGIGNTIYF	TGTGCCAGCAGTGAACAGGGAATAGGAAACACCATATATTTT
TRBV2	13	NA	NA	TRBJ1-3	CASSKDSGNTIYF	TGTGCCAGCAGTAAGGACTCTGGAAACACCATATATTTT
TRBV29-1	13	NA	NA	TRBJ1-3	CSVGEHSGNTIYF	TGCAGCGTGGGGGAGCACTCTGGAAACACCATATATTTT
TRBV29-1	13	NA	NA	TRBJ2-5	CSVASSEGRTQYF	TGCAGCGTCGCTTCATCGGAGGGAAGGACCCAGTACTTC
TRBV5-6	14	once	NA	TRBJ1-6	CASRGGIPNSPLHF	TGTGCCTCCCGGGGGGGAATCCCTAATTCACCCCTCCACTTT
TRBV6-6	11	NA	NA	TRBJ1-2	CASTGVGGYTF	TGTGCCAGCACCGGGGTGGGTGGCTACACCTTC
TRBV19	15	NA	NA	TRBJ2-5	CASSLGGGQQETQYF	TGTGCCAGTAGCCTTGGGGGCGGACAGCAAGAGACCCAGTACTTC
TRBV11-3	15	NA	NA	TRBJ2-3	CASSRGTEFTDTQYF	TGTGCCAGCAGCCGCGGGACAGAGTTTACAGATACGCAGTATTTT
TRBV6-1	13	NA	NA	TRBJ1-2	CAISTEYDYGYTF	TGTGCCATTTCGACAGAATATGACTATGGCTACACCTTC
TRBV9	12	NA	NA	TRBJ1-1	CASASLNTEAFF	TGTGCCAGCGCCTCATTGAACACTGAAGCTTTCTTT
TRBV7-9	15	NA	TRBD2	TRBJ2-7	CASSSRLAGVDEQYF	TGTGCCAGCAGCTCCAGACTAGCGGGGGTCGACGAGCAGTACTTC
TRBV5-1	16	NA	NA	TRBJ2-2	CASSLGPGDLTGELFF	TGCGCCAGCAGCTTGGGACCGGGGGATCTAACCGGGGAGCTGTTTTTT
TRBV5-1	15	NA	TRBD2	TRBJ2-2	CASSLATSGTGELFF	TGCGCCAGCAGCTTGGCTACTAGCGGGACCGGGGAGCTGTTTTTT
TRBV7-9	15	NA	NA	TRBJ1-4	CASSPQILTNEKLFF	TGTGCCAGCAGCCCCCAGATTTTGACTAATGAAAAACTGTTTTTT
TRBV25-1	16	NA	TRBD1	TRBJ2-3	CASSHDGQGAKDTQYF	TGTGCCAGCAGCCATGATGGACAGGGGGCGAAAGATACGCAGTATTTT
TRBV7-8	16	NA	TRBD2	TRBJ2-3	CASSLTSGGAWDTQYF	TGTGCCAGCAGCTTGACTAGCGGGGGGGCTTGGGATACGCAGTATTTT
TRBV7-8	15	few	NA	TRBJ1-4	CASSPYGTANEKLFF	TGTGCCAGCTCCCCCTACGGGACGGCGAATGAAAAACTGTTTTTT
TRBV11-2	17	NA	TRBD2	TRBJ2-2	CASSLGLAGGRTGELFF	TGTGCCAGCAGCTTAGGTCTAGCGGGGGGGCGGACCGGGGAGCTGTTTTTT
TRBV10-3	16	once	NA	TRBJ2-5	CAISESRVQERQTQYF	TGTGCCATCAGTGAGTCGAGGGTCCAGGAACGCCAGACCCAGTACTTC
TRBV27	16	once	NA	TRBJ1-3	CASSLSGGRWGNTIYF	TGTGCCAGCAGTTTATCCGGGGGGAGATGGGGAAACACCATATATTTT
TRBV6-5	15	NA	NA	TRBJ1-2	CASSYRSAGRRSYTF	TGTGCCAGCAGTTACAGGTCGGCAGGGCGGAGGAGCTACACCTTC
TRBV5-1	15	NA	NA	TRBJ2-1	CASSLDVGGPDEQFF	TGCGCCAGCAGCTTGGACGTGGGGGGGCCTGATGAGCAGTTCTTC
TRBV5-4	16	NA	TRBD1	TRBJ2-7	CASSRSGQGDTYEQYF	TGTGCCAGCAGCCGAAGCGGACAGGGGGACACCTACGAGCAGTACTTC
TRBV5-4	16	NA	NA	TRBJ2-6	CASSLDGLSGANVLTF	TGTGCCAGCAGCTTGGACGGCCTCTCTGGGGCCAACGTCCTGACTTTC
TRBV14	13	NA	NA	TRBJ1-5	CASSRDGNQPQHF	TGTGCCAGCAGCCGCGACGGTAATCAGCCCCAGCATTTT
TRBV4-1	19	NA	TRBD2	TRBJ2-1	CASSQVGLAGLTNYNEQFF	TGCGCCAGCAGCCAAGTGGGACTAGCGGGACTAACCAACTACAATGAGCAGTTCTTC
TRBV28	12	once	NA	TRBJ1-2	CASSSDSFGYTF	TGTGCCAGCAGCTCCGACAGCTTCGGCTACACCTTC
TRBV27	13	NA	NA	TRBJ1-2	CASSYDRSYGYTF	TGTGCCAGCAGTTACGACAGATCCTATGGCTACACCTTC
TRBV7-2	12	NA	NA	TRBJ2-3	CASSLHTDTQYF	TGTGCCAGCAGCCTCCACACAGATACGCAGTATTTT
TRBV7-6	14	NA	TRBD1	TRBJ2-5	CASSLARQGETQYF	TGTGCCAGCAGCTTAGCTCGACAGGGAGAGACCCAGTACTTC
TRBV4-2	14	NA	TRBD1	TRBJ2-5	CASSQTGGGETQYF	TGTGCCAGCAGCCAGACAGGGGGCGGAGAGACCCAGTACTTC
TRBV6-5	14	NA	NA	TRBJ2-5	CASRPPGHRETQYF	TGTGCCAGCAGGCCCCCGGGACATCGAGAGACCCAGTACTTC
TRBV4-2	15	NA	NA	TRBJ2-3	CASSQDGGTGDTQYF	TGTGCCAGCAGCCAAGATGGGGGAACTGGGGATACGCAGTATTTT
TRBV6-5	15	NA	TRBD1	TRBJ1-6	CASSSPDRANSPLHF	TGTGCCAGCAGTTCCCCCGACAGGGCTAATTCACCCCTCCACTTT
TRBV19	15	NA	TRBD2	TRBJ2-3	CASSMGGGPTDTQYF	TGTGCCAGTAGTATGGGCGGGGGTCCCACAGATACGCAGTATTTT
TRBV12-5	15	once	NA	TRBJ2-3	CASGRSGGSTDTQYF	TGTGCTAGTGGCAGGAGTGGGGGAAGCACAGATACGCAGTATTTT
TRBV2	16	NA	TRBD1	TRBJ2-5	CASRKAGTGYQETQYF	TGTGCCAGCAGAAAGGCGGGGACAGGGTACCAAGAGACCCAGTACTTC
TRBV7-2	11	NA	NA	TRBJ2-5	CASSFMETQYF	TGTGCCAGCAGCTTTATGGAGACCCAGTACTTC